This T cell receptor (beta chain) was sequenced for a study of blood T cell repertoires in COVID-19. Study summary: Sample material is recorded as cDNA or gDNA derived from T cells, B-cell-depleted T cells, or PBMCs.

In terms of age and location, participants ranged from roughly 18 to 90 years and lived in under 30 US areas. This clone was recorded once. This CDR3 contains 15 residues. Germline loops: CDR1 LNHDA, CDR2 SQIVND (reference sequence). V shed 0 bases and J shed 5 bases, with 11 bases lying between them. Per the study methods: Estimation of nucleated cell counts relied on the amplification of reference gene primers. Produced via immunoSEQ multiplex PCR; TCRdb's table is partial and in-frame only. V and J calls and clone size are those listed in that table; D and trimming were worked out from the DNA. The table has a few hundred thousand clones, roughly 87% seen once; the top ten hold 2.5% to 3.5%.

The clonotype was recovered from a woman aged 25-40 years who had recovered from COVID-19. Sequencing was performed on PBMCs or T cells enriched from blood (not recorded which). The chain uses TRBV19 and TRBJ1-5; D not resolved. The CDR3 DNA reads TGTGCCAGTAGTATAGAAACCCTATCTTATCAGCCCCAGCATTTT. Translation gives CASSIETLSYQPQHF.